This T cell receptor beta chain was captured by sequencing in a study of T cell changes during pregnancy in multiple sclerosis. The protocol was immunoSEQ multiplex PCR, while the TCRdb copy is restricted to in-frame clones and leaves out a portion. The sample yields about 20,000 clones, 70% to 90% seen once. The CDR3 contains 17 residues. Trimming stripped 5 bases from V and 1 base from J, with 19 bases between. Germline values: CDR1 MNHEY, CDR2 SMNVEV (reference sequence). The TCR was taken from a female donor in good health, enrolled as a control in a pregnancy study. The source was CD8+ T cells from peripheral blood mononuclear cells, collected after pregnancy. This chain links TRBV27 with TRBJ2-3, with a weak D call TRBD2 (6 bases). The CDR3, as DNA: TGTGCCAGCAGTCACCAGCCTTACGGCGGGGGCACAGATACGCAGTATTTT. Amino acid sequence: CASSHQPYGGGTDTQYF.